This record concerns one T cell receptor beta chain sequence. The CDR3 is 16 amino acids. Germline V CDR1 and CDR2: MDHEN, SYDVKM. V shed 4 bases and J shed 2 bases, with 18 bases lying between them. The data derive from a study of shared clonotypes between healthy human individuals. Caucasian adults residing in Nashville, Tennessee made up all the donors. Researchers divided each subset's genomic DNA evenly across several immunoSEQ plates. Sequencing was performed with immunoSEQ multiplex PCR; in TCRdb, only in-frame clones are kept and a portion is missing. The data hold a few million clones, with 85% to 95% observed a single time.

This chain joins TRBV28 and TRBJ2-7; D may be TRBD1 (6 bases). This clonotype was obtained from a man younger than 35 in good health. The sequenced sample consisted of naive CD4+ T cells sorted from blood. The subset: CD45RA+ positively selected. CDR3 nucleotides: TGTGCCAGCAGTTCCTTAGGACAGAAAGGAACCTACGAGCAGTACTTC. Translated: CASSSLGQKGTYEQYF. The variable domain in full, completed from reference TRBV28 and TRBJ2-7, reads DVKVTQSSRYLVKRTGEKVFLECVQDMDHENMFWYRQDPGLGLRLIYFSYDVKMKEKGDIPEGYSVSREKKERFSLILESASTNQTSMYLCASSSLGQKGTYEQYFGPGTRLTVT.